This T cell receptor (beta chain) comes out of a study of response to subunit inactivated influenza vaccine. The CDR3 is 14 residues long. Looked up from germline, CDR1 is GTSNPN and CDR2 is SVGIG (reference sequence). J lost 10 bases, V lost 3 bases, and 14 bases had no gene match. TCRdb re-derived calls from the RT-PCR reads in MiXCR, one entry per CDR3 protein. The sample lists approximately 570,000 distinct CDR3 sequences, 6.5% to 8% occurring once. General study points: Only a handful of new T cells, the authors suggested, are recruited with each seasonal influenza vaccination.

Comments on this clonotype: The target antigen is unknown.

This chain joins TRBV30 and TRBJ2-5, with TRBD2 matching over 7 bases. This TCR was sampled from a man between 50 and 75 years old who received an inactivated influenza vaccine. The material was PBMCs from blood, obtained roughly 24 months after vaccination. Here the CDR3 reads CAWSWGGSSGGQYF. The CDR3 nucleotides are TGTGCCTGGAGCTGGGGAGGGTCCTCCGGAGGCCAGTACTTC.